These 7 T cell receptor beta chains share one sample of origin, sequenced in a study of blood T cell repertoires in COVID-19. Data came from immunoSEQ multiplex PCR; TCRdb stores just in-frame clones and leaves some out. This sample has roughly 150,000 clones, with almost 80% found just once. Sequencing input: peripheral blood. These receptors came from a man aged 55 to 70 who had recovered from COVID-19.

CDR3 DNA: TGTGCCAGCAGCCGACAGGGCAGCGATTCACCCCTCCACTTT. Protein sequence: CASSRQGSDSPLHF. The V gene is TRBV3-1 (or the pseudogene TRBV3-2), the J gene TRBJ1-6; 7 bases fit TRBD1. V was pared by 4 bases and J by 8 bases, with 5 bases of the junction left unmatched. Looked up from germline, CDR1 is LGHDT and CDR2 is YNNKEL (reference sequence). This CDR3 is built from 14 residues.

The chain recombines TRBV20-1 with TRBJ2-1; D might be TRBD2 (5 bases). V lost 2 bases and J 6 bases, leaving 5 bases between the germline ends. CDR3 length: 11 amino acids. The germline CDR1 and CDR2 sequences are DFQATT and SNEGSKA (reference sequence). The CDR3 DNA is TGCAGTGCTAGACGGGGCAATGAGCAGTTCTTC. It codes for CSARRGNEQFF.

This chain joins TRBV5-4 and TRBJ2-1; TRBD2 matches 8 bases. V trimming: 5 bases; J trimming: 6 bases; junction bases outside the gene matches: 7. CDR1 and CDR2 from the germline V gene are SGHNT and YYREEE (reference sequence). The CDR3 is 14 amino acids. The CDR3 loop reads CASSTGTSFNEQFF. The CDR3 DNA sequence: TGTGCCAGCAGTACCGGGACTAGTTTCAATGAGCAGTTCTTC.

The chain uses TRBV27 and TRBJ1-1; D remains unclear. This CDR3 region has 14 residues. Trimming stripped 3 bases from V and 0 bases from J, with 8 bases between. In germline, CDR1 is MNHEY, CDR2 SMNVEV (reference sequence). The CDR3 DNA reads as TGTGCCAGCAGTTTTCACAGTATGAACACTGAAGCTTTCTTT. Translated, it gives CASSFHSMNTEAFF.

This clone was recorded once. The chain uses TRBV3-1 (or the pseudogene TRBV3-2) and TRBJ2-2, with 10 bases lining up with TRBD1. Trimming cost V 4 bases and J 1 base; bases outside gene matches: 12. CDR1 LGHDT and CDR2 YNNKEL come from the germline V gene (reference sequence). This CDR3 comprises 19 residues. CDR3 DNA sequence: TGTGCCAGCAGCCGGCTGGACAGGGGGAGAAGTGGGAACACCGGGGAGCTGTTTTTT. Translated, it gives CASSRLDRGRSGNTGELFF.

The genes are TRBV5-1 and TRBJ2-3, with 8 bases that match TRBD2. The CDR3 spans 18 residues. Germline values: CDR1 SGHRS, CDR2 YFSETQ. V dropped 0 bases and J dropped 3; count of bases not matched to a gene: 12. CDR3 sequence reads: CASSLEPAGDQGTDTQYF. In nucleotides, the CDR3 is TGCGCCAGCAGCTTGGAGCCAGCGGGGGATCAAGGAACAGATACGCAGTATTTT.

V and J are TRBV6-2 or TRBV6-3 and TRBJ1-5; D is possibly TRBD1 (6 bases). V lost 5 bases and J 4 bases, leaving 12 bases between the germline ends. The CDR3 is made up of 14 amino acids. Germline V gene lookup returns CDR1 MNHEY and CDR2 SVGEGT. The CDR3 loop reads CASSRQAGNQPQHF. DNA of the CDR3: TGTGCCAGCAGTCGACAGGCAGGGAATCAGCCCCAGCATTTT.